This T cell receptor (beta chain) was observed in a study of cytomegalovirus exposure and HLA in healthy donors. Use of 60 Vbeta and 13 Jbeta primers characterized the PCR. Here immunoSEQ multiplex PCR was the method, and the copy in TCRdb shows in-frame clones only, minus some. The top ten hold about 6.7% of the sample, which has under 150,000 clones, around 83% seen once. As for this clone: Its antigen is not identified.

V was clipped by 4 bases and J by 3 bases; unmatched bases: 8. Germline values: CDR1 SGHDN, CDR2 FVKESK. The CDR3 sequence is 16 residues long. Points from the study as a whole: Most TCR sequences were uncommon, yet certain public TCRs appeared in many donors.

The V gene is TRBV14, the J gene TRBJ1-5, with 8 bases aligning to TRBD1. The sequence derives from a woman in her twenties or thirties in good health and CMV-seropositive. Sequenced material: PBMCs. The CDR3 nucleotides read TGTGCCAGCAGCCGTAGGGACAGGTCACCCAATCAGCCCCAGCATTTT. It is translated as CASSRRDRSPNQPQHF.